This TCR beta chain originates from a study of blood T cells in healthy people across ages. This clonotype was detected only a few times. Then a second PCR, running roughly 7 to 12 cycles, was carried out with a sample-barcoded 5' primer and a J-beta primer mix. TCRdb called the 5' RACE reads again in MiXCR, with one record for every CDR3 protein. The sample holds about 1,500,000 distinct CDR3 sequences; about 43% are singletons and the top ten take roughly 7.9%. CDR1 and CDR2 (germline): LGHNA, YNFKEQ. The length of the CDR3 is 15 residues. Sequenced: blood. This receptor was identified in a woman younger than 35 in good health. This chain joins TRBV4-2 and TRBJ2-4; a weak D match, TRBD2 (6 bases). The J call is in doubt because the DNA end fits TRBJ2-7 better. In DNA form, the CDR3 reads TGTGCCAGCAGCCAAGTATCCCCAGCGGGCTACGAGCAGTACTTC. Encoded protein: CASSQVSPAGYEQYF.